These T cell receptor beta chains were read from a single sample in a study of T cells expressing NK-cell markers. No DNA is given; TCRdb re-called the 5' RACE reads and lists each CDR3 protein once. The sample spans 450,000 to 600,000 distinct CDR3 sequences; the ten largest clones claim approximately 3.5%. The sample taken for sequencing was blood T cells: a sorted CD56 or NKG2C T cell subset, CD4+ or CD8+ T cells, or bulk PBMC T cells (not recorded which). These receptors all stem from a man aged 18 to 29 in good health. Both conserved end residues are part of each CDR3.

J gene	V gene	CDR3 protein
TRBJ2-2	TRBV5-1	CASSRSALTNTGELFF
TRBJ2-3	TRBV12-3/TRBV12-4	CASSLGSGRADTQYF
TRBJ2-3	TRBV5-6	CASSLPGTSGSMADTQYF
TRBJ1-2	TRBV20-1	CSAPRWEGNTF
TRBJ2-1	TRBV20-1	CSTRFVGLATYNEQFF
TRBJ2-1	TRBV4-3	CASSPRAGAVYNEQFF
TRBJ1-5	TRBV6-1	CASSEQGEAPQHF
TRBJ2-7	TRBV11-2	CASSLLSGGRVSYEQYF
TRBJ1-3	TRBV9	CASSAGRILTGNTIYF
TRBJ2-1	TRBV27	CASSLTNPTRGPNEQFF
TRBJ2-7	TRBV5-6	CASSFLARSYEQYF
TRBJ2-7	TRBV20-1	CSARTSGKGEQYF
TRBJ2-2	TRBV20-1	CSARVTGGPGELFF
TRBJ2-3	TRBV9	CASSTGTSGRIDTQYF
TRBJ2-3	TRBV5-5	CASSSVAGGDTQYF
TRBJ1-5	TRBV7-9	CASSLEADQPQHF
TRBJ2-1	TRBV19	CASSTGTDSYNEQFF
TRBJ2-1	TRBV20-1	CSARAHSGSYEQFF
TRBJ2-3	TRBV6-5	CASRILRDRGRDTQYF
TRBJ1-2	TRBV3-1	CASSPSTVANYGYTF
TRBJ2-7	TRBV11-2	CASSLLVSAPQYF
TRBJ1-5	TRBV20-1	CSARDSGPNQPQHF
TRBJ2-3	TRBV28	CASSFETSGPRGTQYF
TRBJ2-3	TRBV29-1	CSAKTGLSTDTQYF